This TCR beta chain was recorded in a study of shared clonotypes between healthy human individuals. Study background: The donor pool was made up of a couple of women and three men aged 18 to 49.

TCRdb's copy holds only in-frame clones and misses some; the assay was immunoSEQ multiplex PCR. This sample has just over 2,000,000 clones, with over 85% found just once. Study-wide results and limits: Sharing across several donors was seen in 4.5% to 6.5% of naive CD4 clonotypes.

Concerning this clone: The antigen remains unidentified.

The receptor comes from a man aged 18 to 29 in good health. The source material was naive CD4+ T cells sorted from blood. Subset given: CD45RA+ positively selected.

The CDR3 loop reads CASSGGLGLAKNIQYF. The CDR3 bases are TGTGCCAGCAGTGGGGGACTGGGACTAGCCAAAAACATTCAGTACTTC. The chain uses TRBV6-1 and TRBJ2-4; D is possibly TRBD2 (6 bases). The CDR3 runs to 16 residues. CDR1 is MNHNS and CDR2 is SASEGT in the germline V gene. V shed 4 bases and J shed 0 bases, with 13 bases lying between them.